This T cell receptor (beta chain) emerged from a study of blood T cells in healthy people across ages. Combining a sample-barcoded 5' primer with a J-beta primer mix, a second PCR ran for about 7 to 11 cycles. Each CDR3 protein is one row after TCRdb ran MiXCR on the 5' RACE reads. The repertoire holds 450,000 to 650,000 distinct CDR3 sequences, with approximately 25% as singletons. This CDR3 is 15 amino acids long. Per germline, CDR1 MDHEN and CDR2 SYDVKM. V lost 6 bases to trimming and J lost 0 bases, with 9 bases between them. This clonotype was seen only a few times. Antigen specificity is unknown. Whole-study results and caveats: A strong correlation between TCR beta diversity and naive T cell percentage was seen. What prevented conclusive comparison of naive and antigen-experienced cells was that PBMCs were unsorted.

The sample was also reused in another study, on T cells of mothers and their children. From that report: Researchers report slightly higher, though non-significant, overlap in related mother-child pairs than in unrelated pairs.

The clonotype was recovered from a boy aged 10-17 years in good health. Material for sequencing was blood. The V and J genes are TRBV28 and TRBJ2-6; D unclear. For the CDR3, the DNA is TGTGCCAGCAGCGCCGGGTTCTCTGGGGCCAACGTCCTGACTTTC. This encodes CASSAGFSGANVLTF.